The source of this TCR beta chain is a study of blood T cell repertoires in COVID-19. Study summary: Sources were T cells, B-cell-depleted T cells, or PBMCs; the material itself was cDNA or gDNA.

In the original processing: For nucleated cells, counts were estimated from reference gene primer amplification. The assay was immunoSEQ multiplex PCR, and TCRdb's table has in-frame clones only and misses some. Clonal size and the V and J genes are those of that table, whereas D and trimming came from the DNA. Of roughly 180,000 clones listed, about four fifths were seen once; the top ten hold about 10%. V lost 3 bases, J lost 8 bases, and 10 bases lay in between. CDR3 length: 12 amino acids. Sequenced input: PBMCs or T cells enriched from blood (not recorded which). The chain uses TRBV12-3 or TRBV12-4 and TRBJ1-2; D is ambiguous. This receptor was taken from a man aged 45-60 years who had recovered from COVID-19. The CDR3 protein is CASSFQEGGYTF. The CDR3 bases are TGTGCCAGCAGTTTTCAGGAGGGCGGCTACACCTTC.